Sequencing of this T cell receptor (beta chain) was carried out in a study of blood T cell repertoires in COVID-19. Profiling relied on immunoSEQ multiplex PCR, and the TCRdb table lists in-frame clones only, not all of them. The profile shows almost 350,000 clones, about nine tenths of them singletons. Germline V CDR1 and CDR2: SNHLY, FYNNEI. The CDR3 contains 14 residues. V shed 4 bases and J shed 0 bases, with 7 bases lying between them. V gene TRBV2 combines with J gene TRBJ2-1; unclear D gene. The TCR originated in a woman in her fifties or sixties with COVID-19, enrolled during active disease. Source material: peripheral blood. CDR3 region: CASSGFSSYNEQFF. The CDR3 region has the DNA TGTGCCAGCAGTGGCTTTAGCTCCTACAATGAGCAGTTCTTC.